Detailed here is one TCR beta chain. This CDR3 spans 15 amino acids. Germline V gene data show CDR1 as SGHDT and CDR2 as YYEEEE. The ends lost 0 bases at V and 5 bases at J; junction bases unmatched: 6. The data were obtained in a study of blood T cell repertoires in COVID-19. Study-wide background: The origin of the acute and convalescent COVID-19 samples was the United States, Italy and Spain. PBMCs, B-cell-depleted T cells, or T cells provided the cDNA or gDNA that made up the material.

In the original processing: Estimation of nucleated cell counts relied on the amplification of reference gene primers. Assay used: immunoSEQ multiplex PCR; TCRdb lists only in-frame clones, some missing. The V and J calls and the clone size are those of that table, but D and trimming were determined from the DNA. Of 150,000 to 200,000 clones in the sample, 90% are singletons; the top ten hold about 18%. The sequenced material came from peripheral blood. The source is a man in his sixties with active or convalescent COVID-19. The chain couples TRBV5-6 to TRBJ2-5, with 8 bases lining up with TRBD1. CDR3 in amino acids: CASSLAGTGLETQYF. CDR3 coding DNA: TGTGCCAGCAGCTTGGCCGGGACAGGCTTGGAGACCCAGTACTTC.